The T cell receptor (beta chain) under discussion was sequenced for a study of T cell repertoires in cytomegalovirus infection. Across the study: From public TCR beta signatures came an indication of both CMV infection and matching HLA type. Study outcomes and limitations: HLA-C-restricted, CMV-specific TCR beta clonotypes were dominant ex vivo.

From the reads, TCRdb called clonotypes with MiXCR, one entry per CDR3 protein. The sample includes just over 450,000 distinct CDR3 sequences, approximately 42% of them seen just once. For this clonotype: Its antigen is not known.

The CDR3 consists of 19 residues. The V end was cut by 0 bases, the J end by 0 bases, with 24 bases between. Per germline, CDR1 DFQATT and CDR2 SNEGSKA (reference sequence). This TCR derives from a human donor in good health (CMV status not recorded). Some clones in this sample may be carry-over from other donors' samples. V and J are TRBV20-1 and TRBJ2-7; the D gene is possibly TRBD1 (6 bases). This material consisted of cultured PBMCs, taken from culture after CMV antigen stimulation. CDR3 bases: TGCAGTGCTAGAGACCACGCCGGACAGTTAGAAGGAAGCTCCTACGAGCAGTACTTC. As protein: CSARDHAGQLEGSSYEQYF.